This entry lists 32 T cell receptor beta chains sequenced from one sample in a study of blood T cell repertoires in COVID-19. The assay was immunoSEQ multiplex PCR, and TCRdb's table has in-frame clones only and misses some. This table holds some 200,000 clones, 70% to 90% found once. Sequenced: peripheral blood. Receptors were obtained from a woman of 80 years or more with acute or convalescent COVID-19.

The CDR3 sequence is CASSLGQTVPEQYF. CDR3 coding DNA: TGTGCCAGCAGCTTAGGACAGACCGTCCCCGAGCAGTACTTC. The chain couples TRBV5-5 to TRBJ2-7, with a weak D call TRBD1 (6 bases). Germline values: CDR1 SGHKS, CDR2 YYEKEE (reference sequence). Trimming took 2 bases from V and 6 from J, leaving 15 bases between them. The CDR3 loop spans 14 amino acids.

CDR3 sequence: CASSENGLAGPNTGELFF. The DNA of the CDR3 is TGTGCCAGCAGTGAAAATGGGCTAGCGGGGCCGAACACCGGGGAGCTGTTTTTT. The J gene is TRBJ2-2, the V gene TRBV2, with TRBD2 matching 9 bases. The CDR3 is 18 amino acids. Germline CDR1 is SNHLY and CDR2 is FYNNEI. V trimming: 2 bases; J trimming: 0 bases; junction bases outside the gene matches: 7.

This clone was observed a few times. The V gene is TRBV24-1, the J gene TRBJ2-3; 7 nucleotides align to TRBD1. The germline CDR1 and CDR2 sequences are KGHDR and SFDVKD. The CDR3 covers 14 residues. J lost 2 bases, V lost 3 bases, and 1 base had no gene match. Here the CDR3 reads CATSDTGATDTQYF. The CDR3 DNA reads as TGTGCCACCAGTGATACAGGGGCCACAGATACGCAGTATTTT.

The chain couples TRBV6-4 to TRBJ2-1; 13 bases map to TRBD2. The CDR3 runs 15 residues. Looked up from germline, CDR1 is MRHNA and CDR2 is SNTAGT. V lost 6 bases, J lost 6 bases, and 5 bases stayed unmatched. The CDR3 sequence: CASSRGLAGLNEQFF. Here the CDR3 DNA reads TGTGCCAGCAGCCGGGGACTAGCGGGGCTCAATGAGCAGTTCTTC.

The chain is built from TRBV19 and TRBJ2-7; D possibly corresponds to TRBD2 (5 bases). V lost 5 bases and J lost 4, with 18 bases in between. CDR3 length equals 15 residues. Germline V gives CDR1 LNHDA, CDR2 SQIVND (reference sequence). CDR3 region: CASSAGGRPRYEQYF. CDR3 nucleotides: TGTGCCAGTAGTGCGGGTGGACGTCCCCGGTACGAGCAGTACTTC.

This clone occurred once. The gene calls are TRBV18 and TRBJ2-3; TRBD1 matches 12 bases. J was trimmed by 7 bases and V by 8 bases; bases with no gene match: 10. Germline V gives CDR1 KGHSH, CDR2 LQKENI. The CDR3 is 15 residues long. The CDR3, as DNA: TGTGCCAGCGAAACCGGGACAGGGGGCAGTAATACGCAGTATTTT. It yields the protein CASETGTGGSNTQYF.

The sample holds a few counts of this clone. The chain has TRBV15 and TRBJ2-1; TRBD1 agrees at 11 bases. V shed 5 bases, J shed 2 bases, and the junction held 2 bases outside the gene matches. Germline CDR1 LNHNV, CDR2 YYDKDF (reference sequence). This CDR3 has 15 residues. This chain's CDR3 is CATSGGQGAYNEQFF. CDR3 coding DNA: TGTGCCACCAGCGGGGGACAGGGGGCCTACAATGAGCAGTTCTTC.

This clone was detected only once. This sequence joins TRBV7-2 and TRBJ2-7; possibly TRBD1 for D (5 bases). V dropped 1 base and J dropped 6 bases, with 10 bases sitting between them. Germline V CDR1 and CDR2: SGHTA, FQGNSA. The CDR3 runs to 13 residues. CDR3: CASSLGPGREQYF. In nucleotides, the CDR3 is TGTGCCAGCAGCTTAGGTCCAGGGCGCGAGCAGTACTTC. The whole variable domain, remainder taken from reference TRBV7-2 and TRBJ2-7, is GAGVSQSPSNKVTEKGKDVELRCDPISGHTALYWYRQSLGQGLEFLIYFQGNSAPDKSGLPSDRFSAERTGGSVSTLTIQRTQQEDSAVYLCASSLGPGREQYFGPGTRLTVT.

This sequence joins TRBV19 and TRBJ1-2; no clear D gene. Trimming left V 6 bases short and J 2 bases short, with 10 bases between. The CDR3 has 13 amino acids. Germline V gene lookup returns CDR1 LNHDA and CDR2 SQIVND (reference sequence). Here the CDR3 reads CASSQARNYGYTF. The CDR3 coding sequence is TGTGCCAGTAGCCAGGCGAGAAACTATGGCTACACCTTC.

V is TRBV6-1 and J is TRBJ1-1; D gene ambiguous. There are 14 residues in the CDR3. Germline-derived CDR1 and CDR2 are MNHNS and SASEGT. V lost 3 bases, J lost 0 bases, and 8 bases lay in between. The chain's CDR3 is CASSDTRVNTEAFF. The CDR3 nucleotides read TGTGCCAGCAGTGATACCCGGGTGAACACTGAAGCTTTCTTT.

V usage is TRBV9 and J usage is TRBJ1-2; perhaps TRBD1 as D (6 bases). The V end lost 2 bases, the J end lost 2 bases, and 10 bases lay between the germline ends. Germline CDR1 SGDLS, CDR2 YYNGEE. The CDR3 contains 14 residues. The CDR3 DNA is TGTGCCAGCAGCGTGGACAGAGGAAACTATGGCTACACCTTC. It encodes CASSVDRGNYGYTF.

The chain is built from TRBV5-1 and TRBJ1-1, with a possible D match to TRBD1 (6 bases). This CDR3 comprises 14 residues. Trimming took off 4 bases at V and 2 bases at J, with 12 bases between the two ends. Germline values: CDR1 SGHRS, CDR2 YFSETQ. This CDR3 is CASSPGGRNTEAFF. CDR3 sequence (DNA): TGCGCCAGCAGCCCTGGGGGCCGAAACACTGAAGCTTTCTTT.

The CDR3 region is CASSRGAGGTDTQYF. CDR3 DNA sequence: TGTGCCAGCAGTCGGGGGGCCGGGGGAACAGATACGCAGTATTTT. This sequence joins TRBV6-4 and TRBJ2-3, with D possibly being TRBD2 (7 bases). This CDR3 contains 15 residues. Deletions cut 5 bases from V and 3 bases from J, with 15 bases between. Germline CDR1 and CDR2: MRHNA and SNTAGT.

CDR3 coding DNA: TGTGCCAGCAGCTTGGGGCTTCGAAACACCATATATTTT. It is translated as CASSLGLRNTIYF. The chain recombines TRBV5-6 with TRBJ1-3; no clear D. Trimming took off 0 bases at V and 5 bases at J, with 6 bases between the two ends. CDR1 is SGHDT, CDR2 YYEEEE, per germline. CDR3 length: 13 amino acids.

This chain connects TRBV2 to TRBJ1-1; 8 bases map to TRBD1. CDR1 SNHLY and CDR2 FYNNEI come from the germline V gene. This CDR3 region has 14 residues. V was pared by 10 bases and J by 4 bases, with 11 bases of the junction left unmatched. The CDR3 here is CATQKDRDGTEAFF. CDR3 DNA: TGTGCCACCCAAAAGGACAGGGATGGCACTGAAGCTTTCTTT.

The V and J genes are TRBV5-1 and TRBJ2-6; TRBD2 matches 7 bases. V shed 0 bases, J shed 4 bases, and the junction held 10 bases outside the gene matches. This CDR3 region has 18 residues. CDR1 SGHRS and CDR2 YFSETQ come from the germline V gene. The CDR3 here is CASSLVGRALGGANVLTF. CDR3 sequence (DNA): TGCGCCAGCAGCTTGGTTGGGAGGGCCTTGGGAGGGGCCAACGTCCTGACTTTC. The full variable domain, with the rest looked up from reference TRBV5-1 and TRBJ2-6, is KAGVTQTPRYLIKTRGQQVTLSCSPISGHRSVSWYQQTPGQGLQFLFEYFSETQRNKGNFPGRFSGRQFSNSRSEMNVSTLELGDSALYLCASSLVGRALGGANVLTFGAGSRLTVL.

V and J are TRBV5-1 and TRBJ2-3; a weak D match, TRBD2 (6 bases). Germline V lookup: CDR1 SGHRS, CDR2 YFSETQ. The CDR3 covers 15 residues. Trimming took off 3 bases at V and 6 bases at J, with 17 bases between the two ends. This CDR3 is CASSWTNPSSDTQYF. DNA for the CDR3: TGCGCCAGCAGCTGGACTAACCCTTCGTCTGATACGCAGTATTTT.

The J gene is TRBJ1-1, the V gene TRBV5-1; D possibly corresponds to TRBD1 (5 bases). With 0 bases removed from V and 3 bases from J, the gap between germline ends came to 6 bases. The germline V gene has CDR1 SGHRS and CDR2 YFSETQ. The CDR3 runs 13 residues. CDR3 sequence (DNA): TGCGCCAGCAGCTTGGTAGGGGACACTGAAGCTTTCTTT. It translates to CASSLVGDTEAFF. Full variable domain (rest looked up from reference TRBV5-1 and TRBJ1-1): KAGVTQTPRYLIKTRGQQVTLSCSPISGHRSVSWYQQTPGQGLQFLFEYFSETQRNKGNFPGRFSGRQFSNSRSEMNVSTLELGDSALYLCASSLVGDTEAFFGQGTRLTVV.

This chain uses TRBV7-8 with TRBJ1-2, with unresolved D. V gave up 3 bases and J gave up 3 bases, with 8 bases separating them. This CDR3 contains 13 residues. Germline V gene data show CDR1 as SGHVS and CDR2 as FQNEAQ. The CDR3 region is CASSFSGDYGYTF. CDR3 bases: TGTGCCAGCAGCTTCAGCGGGGACTATGGCTACACCTTC.

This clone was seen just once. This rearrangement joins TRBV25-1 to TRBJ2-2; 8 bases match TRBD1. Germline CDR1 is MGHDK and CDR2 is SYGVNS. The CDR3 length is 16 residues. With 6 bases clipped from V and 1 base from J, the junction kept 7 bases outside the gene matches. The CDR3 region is CASSFSGTGNTGELFF. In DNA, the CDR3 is TGTGCCAGCAGCTTTAGTGGGACAGGGAACACCGGGGAGCTGTTTTTT.

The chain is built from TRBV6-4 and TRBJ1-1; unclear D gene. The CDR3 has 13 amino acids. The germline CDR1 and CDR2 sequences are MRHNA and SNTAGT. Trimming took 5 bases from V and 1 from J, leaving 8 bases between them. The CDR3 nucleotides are TGTGCCAGCAGTTTGGGCAAGAACACTGAAGCTTTCTTT. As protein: CASSLGKNTEAFF.

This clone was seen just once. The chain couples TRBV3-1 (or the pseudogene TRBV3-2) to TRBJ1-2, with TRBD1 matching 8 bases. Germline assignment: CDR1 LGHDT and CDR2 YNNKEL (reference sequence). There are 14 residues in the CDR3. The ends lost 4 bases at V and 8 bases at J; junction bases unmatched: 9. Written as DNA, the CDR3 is TGTGCCAGCAGCCCAGGGACAGGCCCGTCGGGCTACACCTTC. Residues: CASSPGTGPSGYTF.

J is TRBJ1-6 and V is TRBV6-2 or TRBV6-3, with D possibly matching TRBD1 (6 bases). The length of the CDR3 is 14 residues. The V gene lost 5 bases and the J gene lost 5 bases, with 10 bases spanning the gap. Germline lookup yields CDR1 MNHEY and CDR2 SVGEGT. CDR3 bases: TGTGCCAGCAGTACGACAGGAGATAATTCACCCCTCCACTTT. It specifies CASSTTGDNSPLHF.

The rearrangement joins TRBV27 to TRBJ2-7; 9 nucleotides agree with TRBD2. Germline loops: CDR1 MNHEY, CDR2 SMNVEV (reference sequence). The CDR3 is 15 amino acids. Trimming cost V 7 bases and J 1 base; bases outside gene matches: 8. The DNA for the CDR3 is TGTGCCAGCAAACAGCGGGGGGCCCTATCCTACGAGCAGTACTTC. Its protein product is CASKQRGALSYEQYF.

The CDR3: CASSPDGGGLSSYEQYF. The CDR3, as DNA: TGTGCCAGCTCACCAGATGGAGGCGGGTTATCCTCCTACGAGCAGTACTTC. The chain links TRBV18 to TRBJ2-7; maybe TRBD2 (5 bases). V shed 2 bases and J shed 0 bases, with 17 bases lying between them. The CDR3 extends over 17 amino acids. From germline, CDR1 is KGHSH and CDR2 LQKENI.

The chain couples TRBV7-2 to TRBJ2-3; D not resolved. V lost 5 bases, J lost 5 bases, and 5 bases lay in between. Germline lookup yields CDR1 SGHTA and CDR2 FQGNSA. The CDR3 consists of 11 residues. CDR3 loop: CASSPLDTQYF. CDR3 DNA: TGTGCCAGCAGCCCACTAGATACGCAGTATTTT.

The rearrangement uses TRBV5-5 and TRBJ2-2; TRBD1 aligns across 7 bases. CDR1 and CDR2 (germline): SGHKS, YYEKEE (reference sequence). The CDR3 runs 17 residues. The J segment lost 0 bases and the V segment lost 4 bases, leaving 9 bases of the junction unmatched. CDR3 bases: TGTGCCAGCAGCACCTCCCCCGGGACAGCGAACACCGGGGAGCTGTTTTTT. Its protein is CASSTSPGTANTGELFF.

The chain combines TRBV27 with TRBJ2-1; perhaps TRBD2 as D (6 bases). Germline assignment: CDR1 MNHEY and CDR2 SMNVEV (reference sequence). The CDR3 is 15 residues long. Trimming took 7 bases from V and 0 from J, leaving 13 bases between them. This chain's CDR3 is CASTLRGPSYNEQFF. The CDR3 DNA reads TGTGCCAGCACTTTGCGGGGACCCTCCTACAATGAGCAGTTCTTC.

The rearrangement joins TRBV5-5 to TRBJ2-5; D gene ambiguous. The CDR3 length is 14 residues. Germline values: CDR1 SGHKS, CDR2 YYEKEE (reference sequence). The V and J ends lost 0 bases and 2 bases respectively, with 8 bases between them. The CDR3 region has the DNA TGTGCCAGCAGCTTGGATCAATTTCAAGAGACCCAGTACTTC. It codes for CASSLDQFQETQYF.

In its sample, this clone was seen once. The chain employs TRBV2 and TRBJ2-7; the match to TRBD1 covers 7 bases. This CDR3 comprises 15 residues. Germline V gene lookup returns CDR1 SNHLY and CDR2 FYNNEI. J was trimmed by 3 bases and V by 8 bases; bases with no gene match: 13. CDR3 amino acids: CASSPPGTDFYEQYF. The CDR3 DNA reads TGTGCCAGCTCCCCTCCCGGGACAGACTTCTACGAGCAGTACTTC.

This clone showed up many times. The CDR3 region has the DNA TGTGCCATCAGCCCCTCTAGCGGGGGGACCTCCTACGAGCAGTACTTC. Residues: CAISPSSGGTSYEQYF. This sequence joins TRBV10-3 and TRBJ2-7, with 11 bases matching TRBD2. The CDR3 has 16 amino acids. CDR1 is ENHRY and CDR2 is SYGVKD in the germline V gene. Trimming took 6 bases from V and 0 from J; bases not matched to a gene: 7.

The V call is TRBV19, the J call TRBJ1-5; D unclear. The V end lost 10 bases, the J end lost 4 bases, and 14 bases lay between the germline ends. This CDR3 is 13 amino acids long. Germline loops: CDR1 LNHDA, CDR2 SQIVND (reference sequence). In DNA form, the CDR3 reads TGTGCCACCAGACGAGGAGGGAATCAGCCCCAGCATTTT. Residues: CATRRGGNQPQHF.